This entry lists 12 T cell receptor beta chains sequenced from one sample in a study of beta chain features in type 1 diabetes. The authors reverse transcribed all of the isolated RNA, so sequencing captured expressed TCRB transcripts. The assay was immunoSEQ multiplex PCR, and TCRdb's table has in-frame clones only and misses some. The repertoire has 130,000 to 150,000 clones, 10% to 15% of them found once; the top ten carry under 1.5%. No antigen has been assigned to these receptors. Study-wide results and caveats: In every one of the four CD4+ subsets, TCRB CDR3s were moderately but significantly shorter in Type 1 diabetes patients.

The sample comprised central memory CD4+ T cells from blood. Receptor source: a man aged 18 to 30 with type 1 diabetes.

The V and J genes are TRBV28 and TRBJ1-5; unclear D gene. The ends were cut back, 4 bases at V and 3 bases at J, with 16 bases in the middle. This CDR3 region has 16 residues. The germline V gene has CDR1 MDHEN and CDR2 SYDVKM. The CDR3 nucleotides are TGTGCCAGCAGTTCAGCAGCCGGGATCCTCAATCAGCCCCAGCATTTT. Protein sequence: CASSSAAGILNQPQHF. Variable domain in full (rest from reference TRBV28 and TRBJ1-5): DVKVTQSSRYLVKRTGEKVFLECVQDMDHENMFWYRQDPGLGLRLIYFSYDVKMKEKGDIPEGYSVSREKKERFSLILESASTNQTSMYLCASSSAAGILNQPQHFGDGTRLSIL.

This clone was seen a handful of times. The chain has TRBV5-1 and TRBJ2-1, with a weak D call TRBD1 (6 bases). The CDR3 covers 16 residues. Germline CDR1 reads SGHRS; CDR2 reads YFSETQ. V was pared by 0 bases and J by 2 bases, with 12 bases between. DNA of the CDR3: TGCGCCAGCAGCTTGGCCGCGGACAGCCCCTACAATGAGCAGTTCTTC. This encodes CASSLAADSPYNEQFF. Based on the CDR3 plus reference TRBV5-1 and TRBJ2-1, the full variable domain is KAGVTQTPRYLIKTRGQQVTLSCSPISGHRSVSWYQQTPGQGLQFLFEYFSETQRNKGNFPGRFSGRQFSNSRSEMNVSTLELGDSALYLCASSLAADSPYNEQFFGPGTRLTVL.

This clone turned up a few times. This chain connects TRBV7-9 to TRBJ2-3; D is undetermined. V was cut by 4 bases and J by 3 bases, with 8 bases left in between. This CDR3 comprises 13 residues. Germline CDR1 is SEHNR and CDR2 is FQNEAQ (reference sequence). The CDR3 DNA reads TGTGCCAGCAGCTCCGTGGGTACAGATACGCAGTATTTT. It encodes CASSSVGTDTQYF.

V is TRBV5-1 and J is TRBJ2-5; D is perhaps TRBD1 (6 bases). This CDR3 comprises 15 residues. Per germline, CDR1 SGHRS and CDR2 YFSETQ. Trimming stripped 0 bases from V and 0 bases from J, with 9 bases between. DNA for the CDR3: TGCGCCAGCAGCTTGGCCACAGGGAACCAAGAGACCCAGTACTTC. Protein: CASSLATGNQETQYF.

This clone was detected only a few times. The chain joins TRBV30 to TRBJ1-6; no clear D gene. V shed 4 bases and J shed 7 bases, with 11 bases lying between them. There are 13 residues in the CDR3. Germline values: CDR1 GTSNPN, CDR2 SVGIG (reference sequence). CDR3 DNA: TGTGCCTGGAATCCGTCTGGAAATTCACCCCTCCACTTT. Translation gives CAWNPSGNSPLHF.

The CDR3 region is CATRNREGEKLFF. In DNA, the CDR3 is TGTGCCACTCGTAACCGGGAGGGTGAAAAACTGTTTTTT. The chain combines TRBV19 with TRBJ1-4; no firm D call. Per germline, CDR1 LNHDA and CDR2 SQIVND (reference sequence). The CDR3 contains 13 residues. V dropped 10 bases and J dropped 7 bases, with 16 bases sitting between them. The complete variable domain, with remaining parts taken from reference TRBV19 and TRBJ1-4, reads DGGITQSPKYLFRKEGQNVTLSCEQNLNHDAMYWYRQDPGQGLRLIYYSQIVNDFQKGDIAEGYSVSREKKESFPLTVTSAQKNPTAFYLCATRNREGEKLFFGSGTQLSVL.

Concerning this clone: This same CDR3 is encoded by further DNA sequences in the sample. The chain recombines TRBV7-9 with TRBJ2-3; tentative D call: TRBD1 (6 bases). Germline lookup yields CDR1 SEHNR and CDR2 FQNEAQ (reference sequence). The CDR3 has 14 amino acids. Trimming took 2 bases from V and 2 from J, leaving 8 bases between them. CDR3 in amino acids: CASSLTGSTDTQYF. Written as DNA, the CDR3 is TGTGCCAGCAGCTTAACAGGGTCCACAGATACGCAGTATTTT.

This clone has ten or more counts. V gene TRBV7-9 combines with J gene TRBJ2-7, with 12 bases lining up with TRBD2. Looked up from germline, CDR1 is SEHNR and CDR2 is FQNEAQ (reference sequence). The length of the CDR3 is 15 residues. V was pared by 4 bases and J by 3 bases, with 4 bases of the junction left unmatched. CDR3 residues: CASSSPTSGGYEQYF. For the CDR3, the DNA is TGTGCCAGCAGCTCACCGACTAGCGGGGGCTACGAGCAGTACTTC.

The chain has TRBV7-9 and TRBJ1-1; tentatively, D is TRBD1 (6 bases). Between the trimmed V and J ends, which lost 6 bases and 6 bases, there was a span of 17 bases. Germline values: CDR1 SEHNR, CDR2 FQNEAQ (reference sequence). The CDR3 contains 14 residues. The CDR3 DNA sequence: TGTGCCAGCAGTCTCAGGGGAGGGTCGGCTGAAGCTTTCTTT. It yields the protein CASSLRGGSAEAFF.

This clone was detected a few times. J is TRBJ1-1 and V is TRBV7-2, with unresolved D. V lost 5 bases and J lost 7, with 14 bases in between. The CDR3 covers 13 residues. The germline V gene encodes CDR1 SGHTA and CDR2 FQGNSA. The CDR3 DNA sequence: TGTGCCAGCAGCCTCCACAAGGCCTATGAAGCTTTCTTT. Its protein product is CASSLHKAYEAFF.

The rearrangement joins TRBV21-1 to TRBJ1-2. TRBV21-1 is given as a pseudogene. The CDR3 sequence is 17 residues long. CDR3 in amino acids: CASSKVIRAFYGYGYTF. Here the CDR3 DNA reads TGTGCCAGCAGCAAAGTGATCCGGGCCTTCTACGGCTATGGCTACACCTTC.

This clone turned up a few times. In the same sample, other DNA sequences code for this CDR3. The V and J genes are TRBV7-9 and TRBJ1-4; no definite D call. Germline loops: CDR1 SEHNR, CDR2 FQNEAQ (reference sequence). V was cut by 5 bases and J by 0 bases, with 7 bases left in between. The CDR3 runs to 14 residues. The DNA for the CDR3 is TGTGCCAGCAGCCTTAGAACAACTAATGAAAAACTGTTTTTT. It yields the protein CASSLRTTNEKLFF.